This T cell receptor (beta chain) comes out of a study of shared clonotypes between healthy human individuals. About the research overall: Each donor's CD4 naive and CD4 memory cells filled three plates apiece, CD8 naive two, and CD8 memory one.

The CDR3 is 18 residues long. Germline loops: CDR1 LNHDA, CDR2 SQIVND (reference sequence). The V end lost 4 bases, the J end lost 4 bases, and 22 bases lay between the germline ends. This table comes from immunoSEQ multiplex PCR, and its TCRdb copy is limited to in-frame clones, with some not included. The table shows roughly 1 million clones, with approximately 78% occurring only once. Regarding this clone: The target antigen is unknown.

Study results and limitations: About 5% was the fraction of naive CD4 clonotypes found shared across a few donors. Estimated richness was generally greater in naive than memory subsets. A small donor pool kept down the genetic and exposure-history diversity that was represented.

The receptor's source is a man aged 18 to 35 in good health. Some clones in this sample may be carry-over from other donors' samples. Sequencing input: memory CD4+ T cells from PBMCs. Stated subset: CD45RA-negative fraction. The V call is TRBV19, the J call TRBJ2-2; D assignment may be TRBD1 or TRBD2 (6 bases each). The CDR3 loop is CASSTHWSGAVGTGELFF. CDR3 sequence (DNA): TGTGCCAGTAGTACGCATTGGTCGGGGGCGGTAGGCACCGGGGAGCTGTTTTTT.